This T cell receptor beta chain appears in the sequencing data of a study of cytomegalovirus exposure and HLA in healthy donors. The PCR made use of 60 Vbeta and 13 Jbeta primers. Profiled with immunoSEQ multiplex PCR; TCRdb holds only in-frame clones, not every one. The sample lists about 92,000 clones; approximately 84% were seen once. Donors were nominally healthy when sampled, though unrecorded immune exposures were likely. This CDR3 comprises 14 residues. The germline V and J ends were trimmed by 0 bases and 4 bases, with 9 bases remaining between them. CDR1 and CDR2 (germline): LGHNA, YNFKEQ. This clone appeared once.

Material: PBMCs. The J gene is TRBJ2-5, the V gene TRBV4-2; TRBD1 might be the D (6 bases). The TCR comes from a woman in her late teens or twenties in good health and CMV-seropositive. CDR3 in amino acids: CASSQDKGVETQYF. CDR3 nucleotides: TGTGCCAGCAGCCAAGATAAGGGGGTAGAGACCCAGTACTTC.